The 22 T cell receptor beta chains in this list originate from one sample, sequenced in a study of blood T cell repertoires in COVID-19 (dated by TCRdb to about 2020). Libraries came from the immunoSEQ multiplex PCR assay. TCRdb's version of the immuneACCESS table is confined to in-frame rearrangements and falls short of the full clone set. An unresolved V gene accounts for under half of the shortfall where checked; the remainder is of unknown origin. Here the sample has about 140,000 clones; 80% to 90% occur a single time. The top ten clonotypes cover approximately 10% of the sample. Sequenced sample: peripheral blood. These receptors were taken from a man aged 60 to 69 with active or convalescent COVID-19.

The chain recombines TRBV20-1 with TRBJ2-2; a weak D match, TRBD1 (5 bases). Germline-derived CDR1 and CDR2 are DFQATT and SNEGSKA (reference sequence). The CDR3 loop spans 11 amino acids. The germline V and J ends were trimmed by 8 bases and 3 bases, with 7 bases remaining between them. CDR3 protein: CSMTDTGELFF. In DNA, the CDR3 is TGCAGTATGACAGACACCGGGGAGCTGTTTTTT.

The chain recombines TRBV7-2 with TRBJ1-5, with 7 bases matching TRBD1. The CDR3 covers 13 residues. In germline, CDR1 is SGHTA, CDR2 FQGNSA. V was pared by 4 bases and J by 7 bases, with 4 bases of the junction left unmatched. The CDR3 DNA reads TGTGCCAGCAGCTCGACAGGGATACAGCCCCAGCATTTT. Amino acid sequence: CASSSTGIQPQHF. Combining the CDR3 with reference TRBV7-2 and TRBJ1-5 gives the whole variable domain GAGVSQSPSNKVTEKGKDVELRCDPISGHTALYWYRQSLGQGLEFLIYFQGNSAPDKSGLPSDRFSAERTGGSVSTLTIQRTQQEDSAVYLCASSSTGIQPQHFGDGTRLSIL.

The V gene is TRBV24-1, the J gene TRBJ2-1; weak D call: TRBD1 (5 bases). The CDR3 runs 15 residues. Per the germline V gene, CDR1 is KGHDR and CDR2 is SFDVKD. The V gene lost 4 bases and the J gene lost 0 bases, with 9 bases spanning the gap. CDR3 in amino acids: CATSDPDSSYNEQFF. The CDR3, as DNA: TGTGCCACCAGTGACCCAGACAGCTCCTACAATGAGCAGTTCTTC.

The CDR3 protein is CASVSGSSYNEQFF. The CDR3 DNA is TGTGCCAGCGTTAGCGGGAGTTCCTACAATGAGCAGTTCTTC. This sequence joins TRBV11-2 and TRBJ2-1; 9 bases are a match to TRBD2. The CDR3 is 14 amino acids. Germline CDR1 is SGHAT and CDR2 is FQNNGV. Unmatched junction bases numbered 3, after V lost 8 bases and J lost 1 base.

The chain has TRBV5-6 and TRBJ2-1, with TRBD2 matching 9 bases. This CDR3 is built from 16 residues. The V segment lost 1 base and the J segment 5 bases; nucleotides outside the gene matches: 7. CDR1 is SGHDT, CDR2 YYEEEE, per germline. The CDR3 protein is CASSLISLAGHNEQFF. CDR3 coding DNA: TGTGCCAGCAGCTTGATATCACTAGCGGGCCACAATGAGCAGTTCTTC.

This chain uses TRBV5-4 with TRBJ1-2; 8 bases are a match to TRBD1. This CDR3 comprises 14 residues. Unmatched junction bases numbered 5, after V lost 0 bases and J lost 7 bases. Per the germline V gene, CDR1 is SGHNT and CDR2 is YYREEE (reference sequence). For the CDR3, the DNA is TGTGCCAGCAGCTTGGACAGGGGGAAGGGTGGCTACACCTTC. Amino acids: CASSLDRGKGGYTF.

V usage is TRBV19 and J usage is TRBJ1-4; D is unresolved. This CDR3 has 13 residues. CDR1 and CDR2 from the germline V gene are LNHDA and SQIVND (reference sequence). Trimming removed 5 bases at V and 8 bases at J, with 12 bases between. CDR3 DNA sequence: TGTGCCAGTAGTCGGCGGCTGGAGGAAAAACTGTTTTTT. It yields the protein CASSRRLEEKLFF.

This clone was seen only a few times. The J gene is TRBJ1-2, the V gene TRBV9, with 7 bases identical to TRBD1. Trimming at V came to 6 bases and at J to 2 bases, leaving 13 bases not matched to a gene. Germline lookup yields CDR1 SGDLS and CDR2 YYNGEE. There are 16 residues in the CDR3. The CDR3 sequence is CASTAFTGAGNYGYTF. CDR3 in DNA: TGTGCCAGCACCGCTTTTACAGGGGCGGGCAACTATGGCTACACCTTC.

With regard to this clone: Germline is not matched at one junction end, which may reflect a read error. CDR3 sequence reads: CASSPGQVYSNQPQHF. The CDR3 bases are TGTGCAAGCAGTCCGGGACAGGTTTATAGCAATCAGCCCCAGCATTTT. The V gene is TRBV6-2 or TRBV6-3, the J gene TRBJ1-5; 8 nucleotides match TRBD1. Germline lookup yields CDR1 MNHEY and CDR2 SVGEGT. The CDR3 runs to 16 residues.

This clone was seen only a few times. The rearrangement joins TRBV11-2 to TRBJ2-7; 7 bases map to TRBD1. CDR1 SGHAT and CDR2 FQNNGV come from the germline V gene. V lost 3 bases and J lost 4; bases outside the gene matches: 3. The CDR3 covers 13 residues. The CDR3 DNA reads as TGTGCCAGCAGCTTCGAGACAGGGTACGAGCAGTACTTC. Its translation is CASSFETGYEQYF.

J is TRBJ2-1 and V is TRBV19; 8 bases are a match to TRBD2. CDR1 and CDR2 (germline): LNHDA, SQIVND (reference sequence). The CDR3 sequence is 20 residues long. J was trimmed by 4 bases and V by 6 bases; bases with no gene match: 23. CDR3 region: CASRPFGRGEAGGQYNEQFF. CDR3 nucleotides: TGTGCCAGTAGACCCTTCGGAAGAGGCGAGGCGGGAGGCCAATACAATGAGCAGTTCTTC.

The V gene is TRBV14, the J gene TRBJ1-2, with 7 bases aligning to TRBD1. Germline V gene lookup returns CDR1 SGHDN and CDR2 FVKESK. The CDR3 length is 14 residues. V was clipped by 4 bases and J by 2 bases; unmatched bases: 4. The CDR3 spells CASSPPGQNYGYTF. CDR3 DNA: TGTGCCAGCAGCCCCCCGGGACAGAACTATGGCTACACCTTC.

The chain recombines TRBV28 with TRBJ1-6, with 9 bases that match TRBD1. The V segment lost 6 bases and the J segment 8 bases; nucleotides outside the gene matches: 8. The CDR3 extends over 15 amino acids. Germline CDR1 MDHEN, CDR2 SYDVKM. This chain's CDR3 is CASRISGQGYSPLHF. CDR3 DNA: TGTGCCAGCAGGATAAGCGGACAGGGGTATTCACCCCTCCACTTT.

The V gene is TRBV28, the J gene TRBJ1-1; no clear D. The CDR3 is 15 amino acids. CDR1 is MDHEN, CDR2 SYDVKM, per germline. V gave up 2 bases and J gave up 4 bases, with 14 bases separating them. In DNA, the CDR3 is TGTGCCAGCAGTTTAATTTCGACTGGGTCCACTGAAGCTTTCTTT. Translated, it gives CASSLISTGSTEAFF.

The rearrangement links TRBV7-2 to TRBJ2-1; 10 positions match TRBD2. Germline V CDR1 and CDR2: SGHTA, FQGNSA. CDR3 length: 15 residues. J lost 3 bases, V lost 6 bases, and 5 bases had no gene match. DNA for the CDR3: TGTGCCAGCAGTTCTACTAGCGGGATCTACAATGAGCAGTTCTTC. It encodes CASSSTSGIYNEQFF. Full variable domain (missing parts from reference TRBV7-2 and TRBJ2-1): GAGVSQSPSNKVTEKGKDVELRCDPISGHTALYWYRQSLGQGLEFLIYFQGNSAPDKSGLPSDRFSAERTGGSVSTLTIQRTQQEDSAVYLCASSSTSGIYNEQFFGPGTRLTVL.

This clone was observed a few times. The chain recombines TRBV7-2 with TRBJ2-1; D perhaps matches TRBD1 (6 bases). The CDR3 loop spans 16 amino acids. Looked up from germline, CDR1 is SGHTA and CDR2 is FQGNSA. The V gene lost 5 bases and the J gene lost 0 bases, with 14 bases spanning the gap. CDR3 residues: CASSVSTGFSYNEQFF. In DNA, the CDR3 is TGTGCCAGCAGCGTATCCACAGGGTTCTCCTACAATGAGCAGTTCTTC.

This rearrangement joins TRBV2 to TRBJ1-4; 9 positions agree with TRBD1. Trimming took 6 bases from V and 1 from J; bases not matched to a gene: 3. The CDR3 has 15 residues. From germline, CDR1 is SNHLY and CDR2 FYNNEI. CDR3 coding DNA: TGTGCCAGCAGAGGACAGGGGCTAACTAATGAAAAACTGTTTTTT. Amino acids: CASRGQGLTNEKLFF. Supplemented by reference TRBV2 and TRBJ1-4, the full variable domain reads EPEVTQTPSHQVTQMGQEVILRCVPISNHLYFYWYRQILGQKVEFLVSFYNNEISEKSEIFDDQFSVERPDGSNFTLKIRSTKLEDSAMYFCASRGQGLTNEKLFFGSGTQLSVL.

The chain recombines TRBV5-1 with TRBJ2-7; 8 bases map to TRBD2. The V gene end was trimmed by 4 bases and the J gene end by 2 bases; junction bases not matched to a gene: 8. This CDR3 is 15 amino acids long. Looked up from germline, CDR1 is SGHRS and CDR2 is YFSETQ. This chain's CDR3 is CASSPSAGAPYEQYF. CDR3 in DNA: TGCGCCAGCAGCCCTTCAGCGGGAGCCCCCTACGAGCAGTACTTC.

The chain uses TRBV19 and TRBJ1-2, with D tentatively TRBD1 (5 bases). The V gene lost 6 bases and the J gene lost 6 bases, with 14 bases spanning the gap. This CDR3 has 13 amino acids. Germline V gene sequence: CDR1 LNHDA, CDR2 SQIVND (reference sequence). The CDR3 spells CASRSQDRDGYTF. The CDR3 DNA reads as TGTGCCAGTAGGTCACAGGATCGAGATGGCTACACCTTC.

This clone was counted between two and nine times. The chain combines TRBV28 with TRBJ2-7; 7 nucleotides match TRBD2. CDR1 is MDHEN and CDR2 is SYDVKM in the germline V gene. This CDR3 region has 13 residues. Trimming at V came to 7 bases and at J to 3 bases, leaving 6 bases not matched to a gene. The CDR3 here is CASTPSGDYEQYF. The CDR3 bases are TGTGCCAGCACCCCTAGCGGAGACTACGAGCAGTACTTC.

This rearrangement joins TRBV9 to TRBJ2-3; possible D gene TRBD1, 5 bases. The germline V and J ends were trimmed by 0 bases and 6 bases, with 11 bases remaining between them. The CDR3 contains 14 residues. Germline V gives CDR1 SGDLS, CDR2 YYNGEE. CDR3 protein: CASSVANRPDTQYF. The CDR3 bases are TGTGCCAGCAGCGTAGCAAACAGGCCGGATACGCAGTATTTT.

The chain couples TRBV27 to TRBJ2-7; tentative D call: TRBD2 (6 bases). The CDR3 extends over 13 amino acids. Deletions cut 5 bases from V and 6 bases from J, with 14 bases between. Looked up from germline, CDR1 is MNHEY and CDR2 is SMNVEV (reference sequence). CDR3 DNA: TGTGCCAGCAGTCCCTCGGGAGCAGCCGAGCAGTACTTC. It translates to CASSPSGAAEQYF.